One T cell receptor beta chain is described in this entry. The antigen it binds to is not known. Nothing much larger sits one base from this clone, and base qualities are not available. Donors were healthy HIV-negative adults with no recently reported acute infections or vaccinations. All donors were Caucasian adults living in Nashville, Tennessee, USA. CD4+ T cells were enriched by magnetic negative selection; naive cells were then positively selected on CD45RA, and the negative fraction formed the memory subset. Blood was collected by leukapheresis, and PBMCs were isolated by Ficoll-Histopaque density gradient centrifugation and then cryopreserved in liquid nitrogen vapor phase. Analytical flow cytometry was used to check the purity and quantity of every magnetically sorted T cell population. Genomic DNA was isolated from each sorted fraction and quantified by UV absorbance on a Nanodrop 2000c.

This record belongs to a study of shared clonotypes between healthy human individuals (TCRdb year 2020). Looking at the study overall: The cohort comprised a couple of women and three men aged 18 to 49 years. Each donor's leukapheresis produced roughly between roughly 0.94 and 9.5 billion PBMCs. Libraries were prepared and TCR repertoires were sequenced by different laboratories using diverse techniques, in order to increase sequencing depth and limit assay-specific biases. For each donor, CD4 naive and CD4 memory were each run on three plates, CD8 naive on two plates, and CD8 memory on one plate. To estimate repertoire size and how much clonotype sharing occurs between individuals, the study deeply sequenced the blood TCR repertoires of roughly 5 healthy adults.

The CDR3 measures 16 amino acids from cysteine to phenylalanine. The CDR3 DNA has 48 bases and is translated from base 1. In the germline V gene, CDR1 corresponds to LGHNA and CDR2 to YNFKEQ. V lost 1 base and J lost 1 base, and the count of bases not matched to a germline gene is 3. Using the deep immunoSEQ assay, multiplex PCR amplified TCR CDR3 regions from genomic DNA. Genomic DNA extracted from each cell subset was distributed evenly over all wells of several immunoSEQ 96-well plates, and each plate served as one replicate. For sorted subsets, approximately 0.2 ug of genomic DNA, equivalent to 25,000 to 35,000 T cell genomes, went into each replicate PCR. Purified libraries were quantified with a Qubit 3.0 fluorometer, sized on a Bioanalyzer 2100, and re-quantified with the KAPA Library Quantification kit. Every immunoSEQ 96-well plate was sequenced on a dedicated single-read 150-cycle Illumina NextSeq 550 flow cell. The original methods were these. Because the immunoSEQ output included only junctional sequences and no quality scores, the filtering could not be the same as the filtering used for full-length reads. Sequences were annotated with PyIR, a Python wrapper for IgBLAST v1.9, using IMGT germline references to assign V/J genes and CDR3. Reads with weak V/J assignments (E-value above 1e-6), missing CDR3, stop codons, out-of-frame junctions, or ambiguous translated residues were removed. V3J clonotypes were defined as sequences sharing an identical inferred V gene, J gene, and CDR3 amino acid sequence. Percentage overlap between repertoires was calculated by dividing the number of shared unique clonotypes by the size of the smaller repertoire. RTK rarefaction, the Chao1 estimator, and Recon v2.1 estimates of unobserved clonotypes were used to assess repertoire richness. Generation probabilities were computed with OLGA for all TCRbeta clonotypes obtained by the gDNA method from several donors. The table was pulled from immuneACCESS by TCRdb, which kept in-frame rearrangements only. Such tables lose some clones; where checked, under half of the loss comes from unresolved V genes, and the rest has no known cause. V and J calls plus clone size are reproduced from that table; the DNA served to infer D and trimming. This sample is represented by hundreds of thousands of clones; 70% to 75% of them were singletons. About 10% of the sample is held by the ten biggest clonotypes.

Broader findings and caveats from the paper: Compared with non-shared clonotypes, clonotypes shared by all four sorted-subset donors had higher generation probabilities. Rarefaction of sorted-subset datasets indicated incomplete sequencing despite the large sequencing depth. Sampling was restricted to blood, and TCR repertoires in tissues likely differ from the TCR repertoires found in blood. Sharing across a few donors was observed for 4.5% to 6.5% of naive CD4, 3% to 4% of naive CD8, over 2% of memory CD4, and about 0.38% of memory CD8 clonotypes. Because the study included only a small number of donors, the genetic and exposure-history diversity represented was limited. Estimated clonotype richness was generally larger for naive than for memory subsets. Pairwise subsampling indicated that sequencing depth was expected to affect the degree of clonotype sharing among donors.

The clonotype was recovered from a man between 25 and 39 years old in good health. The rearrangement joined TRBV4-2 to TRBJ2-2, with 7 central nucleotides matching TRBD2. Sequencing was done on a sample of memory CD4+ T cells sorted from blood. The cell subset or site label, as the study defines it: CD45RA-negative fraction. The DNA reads TGTGCCAGCAGCCAAGCTGGCGGGAGGAACACCGGGGAGCTGTTTTTT. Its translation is CASSQAGGRNTGELFF.